Listed here are 30 T cell receptor beta chains from one sample, sequenced in a study of T cells in Graves' hyperthyroidism and ophthalmopathy. Regions amplified from RNA transcripts were the TCR beta CDR3 regions. A first-round RT-PCR of the TCR CDR3 used the HTBI primer set. A single record per CDR3 protein comes from TCRdb applying MiXCR to the multiplex PCR reads. The data contain 300,000 to 450,000 distinct CDR3 sequences, around 15% of them singletons. Sequencing used blood. The receptors come from a woman between 25 and 40 years old with Graves' ophthalmopathy.

This clonotype was picked up a small number of times. This may come from a read error, since a much larger clone is one base off. The V gene is TRBV6-1, the J gene TRBJ2-7, with TRBD1 matching 10 bases. The CDR3 has 15 amino acids. Trimming cost V 1 base and J 0 bases; bases outside gene matches: 0. The germline V gene has CDR1 MNHNS and CDR2 SASEGT. This CDR3 reads CASSEGTGGSYEQYF. The CDR3 DNA reads as TGTGCCAGCAGTGAAGGGACAGGGGGCTCCTACGAGCAGTACTTC.

This clonotype was detected many times. This CDR3 is CASSFRDREDTEAFF. The DNA for the CDR3 is TGTGCCAGCAGCTTCCGGGACAGGGAAGACACTGAAGCTTTCTTT. The chain carries TRBV7-9 and TRBJ1-1; 9 bases match TRBD1. The germline CDR1 and CDR2 sequences are SEHNR and FQNEAQ (reference sequence). Losses at the gene ends were 3 bases for V and 3 bases for J; bases not matched to a gene: 5. This CDR3 comprises 15 residues.

In this sample, this clonotype turned up many times. V and J are TRBV20-1 and TRBJ2-7, with D possibly TRBD2 on 6 matching bases. The CDR3 consists of 16 residues. From germline, CDR1 is DFQATT and CDR2 SNEGSKA (reference sequence). The germline V and J ends were trimmed by 0 bases and 2 bases, with 17 bases remaining between them. The CDR3 nucleotides read TGCAGTGCTAGAGATCGCCGGGCGGGGACCACCTACGAGCAGTACTTC. As protein: CSARDRRAGTTYEQYF.

The sample holds many counts of this clonotype. This chain uses TRBV20-1 with TRBJ2-7; TRBD1 agrees at 7 bases. Unmatched junction bases numbered 6, after V lost 6 bases and J lost 1 base. From germline, CDR1 is DFQATT and CDR2 SNEGSKA (reference sequence). This CDR3 has 13 amino acids. Here the CDR3 reads CSAVTGSSYEQYF. The CDR3 DNA reads TGCAGTGCCGTGACAGGGTCTTCCTACGAGCAGTACTTC.

This clonotype has just a few counts. The chain uses TRBV4-1 and TRBJ2-3, with 7 bases fitting TRBD2. The CDR3 has 18 amino acids. J lost 4 bases, V lost 7 bases, and 20 bases had no gene match. CDR1 and CDR2 (germline): MGHRA, YSYEKL. The CDR3 sequence: CASNPGSLLRGFADTQYF. The CDR3 bases are TGCGCCAGCAACCCGGGGTCGTTGTTGCGGGGGTTTGCAGATACGCAGTATTTT.

This clonotype was detected only once. A much bigger clone sits one base away, suggesting this may be a read error. The chain employs TRBV19 and TRBJ2-7; the match to TRBD1 covers 9 bases. The CDR3 consists of 18 residues. V shed 4 bases, J shed 0 bases, and the junction held 13 bases outside the gene matches. Germline loops: CDR1 LNHDA, CDR2 SQIVND (reference sequence). CDR3: CASSTQLDGQGSSYEQYF. For the CDR3, the DNA is TGTGCCAGTAGTACCCAGCTTGACGGACAGGGGAGCTCCTACGAGCAGTACTTC.

This clonotype was recorded a few times. This chain uses TRBV11-2 with TRBJ1-3; D gene ambiguous. Between the trimmed V and J ends, which lost 7 bases and 0 bases, there was a span of 7 bases. Looked up from germline, CDR1 is SGHAT and CDR2 is FQNNGV. CDR3 length: 13 amino acids. CDR3 sequence: CASIKSSGNTIYF. For the CDR3, the DNA is TGTGCCAGCATAAAGAGCTCTGGAAACACCATATATTTT.

This clonotype was observed many times. This chain joins TRBV7-9 and TRBJ2-2; TRBD2 matches 9 bases. This CDR3 contains 17 residues. V dropped 4 bases and J dropped 6; count of bases not matched to a gene: 12. Germline CDR1 SEHNR, CDR2 FQNEAQ (reference sequence). CDR3 DNA sequence: TGTGCCAGCAGCTCCCCTCCGGGACTAGCATCCGCCGGGGAGCTGTTTTTT. Translation: CASSSPPGLASAGELFF. The whole variable domain, filled in from reference TRBV7-9 and TRBJ2-2, reads DTGVSQNPRHKITKRGQNVTFRCDPISEHNRLYWYRQTLGQGPEFLTYFQNEAQLEKSRLLSDRFSAERPKGSFSTLEIQRTEQGDSAMYLCASSSPPGLASAGELFFGEGSRLTVL.

This clonotype was counted many times. V usage is TRBV7-2 and J usage is TRBJ2-3, with D perhaps TRBD2 (5 bases). Trimming shortened V by 2 bases and J by 2 bases, and 14 bases separated the two germline ends. Germline V gene sequence: CDR1 SGHTA, CDR2 FQGNSA. This CDR3 is 16 amino acids long. CDR3 residues: CASSLTLAPATDTQYF. The CDR3 DNA reads as TGTGCCAGCAGCTTAACGCTAGCTCCAGCCACAGATACGCAGTATTTT.

In its sample, this clonotype was seen many times. V is TRBV24-1 and J is TRBJ2-1, with 8 nucleotides matching TRBD2. Trimming at V came to 2 bases and at J to 7 bases, leaving 6 bases not matched to a gene. Per germline, CDR1 KGHDR and CDR2 SFDVKD. CDR3 size: 15 residues. The CDR3 region has the DNA TGTGCCACCAGTGATTCCCGACTAGCGCGTAATGAGCAGTTCTTC. This codes for CATSDSRLARNEQFF.

This clonotype has ten or more counts. V usage is TRBV28 and J usage is TRBJ2-7, with TRBD1 matching over 9 bases. Per germline, CDR1 MDHEN and CDR2 SYDVKM. The CDR3 is 12 amino acids. The V gene end was trimmed by 10 bases and the J gene end by 2 bases; junction bases not matched to a gene: 3. For the CDR3, the DNA is TGTGCCACGGGACAGGGTCCCTACGAGCAGTACTTC. Encoded protein: CATGQGPYEQYF.

The gene calls are TRBV12-3 or TRBV12-4 and TRBJ1-1; D ambiguous. Trimming stripped 4 bases from V and 7 bases from J, with 7 bases between. CDR3 size: 11 residues. CDR3 loop: CASSSGIEAFF. In DNA form, the CDR3 reads TGTGCCAGCAGTTCGGGTATTGAAGCTTTCTTT.

The chain employs TRBV19 and TRBJ2-5; TRBD2 matches at 9 bases. CDR3 size: 16 residues. Trimming took 5 bases from V and 2 from J; bases not matched to a gene: 9. Germline CDR1 is LNHDA and CDR2 is SQIVND (reference sequence). The CDR3 coding sequence is TGTGCCAGTAGTGTCATAGCGGGGGCTGCTCAAGAGACCCAGTACTTC. Translation gives CASSVIAGAAQETQYF.

The V and J genes are TRBV6-5 and TRBJ2-7; 7 bases align to TRBD1. The CDR3 runs 17 residues. The V segment lost 2 bases and the J segment 3 bases; nucleotides outside the gene matches: 13. Germline values: CDR1 MNHEY, CDR2 SVGAGI. The CDR3 bases are TGTGCCAGCAGTTACCTGGACAGGAGCCCTTACGTCTACGAGCAGTACTTC. As protein: CASSYLDRSPYVYEQYF.

The sample holds many counts of this clonotype. The chain couples TRBV30 to TRBJ1-2; D is perhaps TRBD1 (5 bases). Trimming stripped 1 base from V and 8 bases from J, with 17 bases between. Germline V gene lookup returns CDR1 GTSNPN and CDR2 SVGIG (reference sequence). The length of the CDR3 is 14 residues. The CDR3 spells CAWSARTSFLGYTF. Written as DNA, the CDR3 is TGTGCCTGGAGTGCCAGGACATCCTTTTTGGGCTACACCTTC.

In this sample, this clonotype turned up many times. This rearrangement joins TRBV2 to TRBJ2-3; TRBD2 aligns across 9 bases. The CDR3 covers 13 residues. Per the germline V gene, CDR1 is SNHLY and CDR2 is FYNNEI. Trimming removed 7 bases from V and 4 bases from J; junction bases left unmatched: 3. CDR3 residues: CASTIAGADTQYF. CDR3 coding DNA: TGTGCCAGCACCATAGCGGGGGCAGATACGCAGTATTTT.

The sample holds many counts of this clonotype. The chain has TRBV5-6 and TRBJ1-5, with a possible D match to TRBD1 (6 bases). This CDR3 comprises 14 residues. V was shortened by 2 bases and J by 6 bases, with 12 bases between the two germline ends. CDR1 SGHDT and CDR2 YYEEEE come from the germline V gene. Here the CDR3 DNA reads TGTGCCAGCAGCTTAAACAGGGTCGGTCAGCCCCAGCATTTT. Protein sequence: CASSLNRVGQPQHF.

This clonotype was observed at least ten times. The chain employs TRBV20-1 and TRBJ1-4, with D possibly being TRBD1 (6 bases). The CDR3 has 16 amino acids. Germline lookup yields CDR1 DFQATT and CDR2 SNEGSKA (reference sequence). Between the trimmed V and J ends, which lost 4 bases and 5 bases, there was a span of 20 bases. This chain's CDR3 is CSATRPGGSRNEKLFF. CDR3 sequence (DNA): TGCAGTGCTACAAGGCCCGGGGGCTCAAGAAATGAAAAACTGTTTTTT.

The chain carries TRBV20-1 and TRBJ1-2; 8 nucleotides match TRBD1. This CDR3 is 15 amino acids long. Germline V lookup: CDR1 DFQATT, CDR2 SNEGSKA (reference sequence). V gave up 7 bases and J gave up 4 bases; unmatched junction bases: 14. The CDR3 region is CSVRTVTGGSYGYTF. DNA for the CDR3: TGCAGTGTCAGAACCGTAACAGGGGGGAGCTATGGCTACACCTTC.

As concerns this clonotype: A much bigger clone sits one base away, suggesting this may be a read error. The rearrangement joins TRBV6-1 to TRBJ2-1; D tentatively reads TRBD1 or TRBD2 (6 bases each). Per the germline V gene, CDR1 is MNHNS and CDR2 is SASEGT. This CDR3 spans 16 amino acids. CDR3 in amino acids: CATQKQRGEFYNQQFF. The DNA for the CDR3 is TGTGCCACCCAAAAACAGAGGGGGGAGTTCTACAATCAGCAGTTCTTC.

As to this clonotype: A much larger clone lies a single base off, so this may be a read error. J is TRBJ1-4 and V is TRBV27; TRBD1 matches 9 bases. CDR3 length: 16 amino acids. Germline CDR1 and CDR2: MNHEY and SMNVEV (reference sequence). The CDR3 loop reads CASSYQTQGADEILFF. CDR3 in DNA: TGTGCCAGCAGTTACCAAACACAGGGGGCGGATGAAATACTGTTTTTT.

With respect to this clonotype: A read error is likely, as this CDR3 ends without the conserved phenylalanine or tryptophan. V gene TRBV6-2 or TRBV6-3 combines with J gene TRBJ2-2; 9 bases map to TRBD1. Germline loops: CDR1 MNHEY, CDR2 SVGEGT. The CDR3 is made up of 15 amino acids. The trim removed 8 bases at V and 6 bases at J, leaving 10 bases unmatched. CDR3 amino acids: CASSLDRGAPGELFL. The CDR3 DNA follows: TGTGCCAGCTCCCTGGACAGGGGAGCTCCCGGGGAGCTGTTTTTA.

This clonotype appeared many times. The chain has TRBV11-2 and TRBJ2-1; 10 bases align to TRBD2. The V and J ends lost 4 bases and 7 bases, in that order; junction bases with no gene match: 1. The CDR3 is 13 residues long. CDR1 is SGHAT and CDR2 is FQNNGV in the germline V gene. The DNA of the CDR3 is TGTGCCAGCAGCTATAGCGGGGGGAATGAGCAGTTCTTC. The encoded protein is CASSYSGGNEQFF.

J is TRBJ2-7 and V is TRBV12-3 or TRBV12-4; D is possibly TRBD1 (6 bases). With 5 bases removed from V and 2 bases from J, the gap between germline ends came to 13 bases. The CDR3 runs 14 residues. The DNA for the CDR3 is TGTGCCAGCAGTCTCACAGGGAAGACCTACGAGCAGTACTTC. Residues: CASSLTGKTYEQYF.

About this clonotype itself: A clone one base away is much larger, so this may be a read error. The gene calls are TRBV20-1 and TRBJ1-5, with D possibly TRBD1 on 5 matching bases. With 2 bases removed from V and 5 bases from J, the gap between germline ends came to 19 bases. Germline-derived CDR1 and CDR2 are DFQATT and SNEGSKA (reference sequence). The CDR3 has 16 amino acids. The CDR3 here is CSARKLGREVDQPQHF. CDR3 in DNA: TGCAGTGCTAGAAAATTGGGCAGGGAGGTTGATCAGCCCCAGCATTTT.

This clonotype was counted only a few times. J is TRBJ1-2 and V is TRBV19; a possible D gene is TRBD1 (6 bases). Trimming left V 5 bases short and J 5 bases short, with 18 bases between. Germline CDR1 is LNHDA and CDR2 is SQIVND (reference sequence). There are 15 residues in the CDR3. The CDR3 loop is CASSPPNRVGYGYTF. In nucleotides, the CDR3 is TGTGCCAGTAGTCCTCCGAACAGGGTAGGGTATGGCTACACCTTC.

The rearrangement links TRBV14 to TRBJ2-5; D remains unclear. The CDR3 contains 14 residues. V shed 1 base and J shed 5 bases, with 11 bases lying between them. Looked up from germline, CDR1 is SGHDN and CDR2 is FVKESK. CDR3 sequence: CASSQVAARETQYF. In nucleotides, the CDR3 is TGTGCCAGCAGCCAAGTGGCTGCACGGGAGACCCAGTACTTC.

The chain links TRBV11-2 to TRBJ1-4, with D unresolved. The germline CDR1 and CDR2 sequences are SGHAT and FQNNGV. Deletions cut 1 base from V and 0 bases from J, with 6 bases between. There are 15 residues in the CDR3. The CDR3 nucleotides are TGTGCCAGCAGCTTAGCGAGCGCAACTAATGAAAAACTGTTTTTT. It codes for CASSLASATNEKLFF. The full variable domain, completed using reference TRBV11-2 and TRBJ1-4, is EAGVAQSPRYKIIEKRQSVAFWCNPISGHATLYWYQQILGQGPKLLIQFQNNGVVDDSQLPKDRFSAERLKGVDSTLKIQPAKLEDSAVYLCASSLASATNEKLFFGSGTQLSVL.

This clonotype occurred many times. This chain connects TRBV27 to TRBJ1-2; 8 nucleotides agree with TRBD1. The germline gives CDR1 MNHEY, CDR2 SMNVEV (reference sequence). Unmatched junction bases numbered 15, after V lost 6 bases and J lost 3 bases. This CDR3 region has 17 residues. This CDR3 reads CASSPGGQETRDYGYTF. CDR3 coding DNA: TGTGCCAGCAGCCCAGGGGGCCAAGAAACCAGGGACTATGGCTACACCTTC.

This clonotype was seen many times. The chain links TRBV30 to TRBJ1-1; D gene ambiguous. The CDR3 is 15 amino acids. CDR1 is GTSNPN, CDR2 SVGIG, per germline (reference sequence). Trimming removed 3 bases at V and 4 bases at J, with 18 bases between. CDR3 nucleotide sequence: TGTGCCTGGAGAATGGGGATGCGGCCGCTCACTGAAGCTTTCTTT. Amino acid sequence: CAWRMGMRPLTEAFF.